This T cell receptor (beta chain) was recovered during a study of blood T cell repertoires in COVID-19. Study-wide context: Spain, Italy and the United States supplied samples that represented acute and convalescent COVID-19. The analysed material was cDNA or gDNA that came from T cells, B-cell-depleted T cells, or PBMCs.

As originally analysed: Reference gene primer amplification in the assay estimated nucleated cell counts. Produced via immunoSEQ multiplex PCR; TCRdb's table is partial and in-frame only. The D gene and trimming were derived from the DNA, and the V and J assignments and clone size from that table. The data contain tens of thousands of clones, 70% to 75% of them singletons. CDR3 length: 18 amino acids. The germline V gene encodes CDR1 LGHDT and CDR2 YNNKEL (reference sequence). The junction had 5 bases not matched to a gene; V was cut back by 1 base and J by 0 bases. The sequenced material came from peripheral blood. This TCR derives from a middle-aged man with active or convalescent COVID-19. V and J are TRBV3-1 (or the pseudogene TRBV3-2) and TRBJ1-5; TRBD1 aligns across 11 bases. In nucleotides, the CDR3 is TGTGCCAGCAGCCAAGGGACAGGGGGCTATTCTAGCAATCAGCCCCAGCATTTT. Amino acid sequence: CASSQGTGGYSSNQPQHF.